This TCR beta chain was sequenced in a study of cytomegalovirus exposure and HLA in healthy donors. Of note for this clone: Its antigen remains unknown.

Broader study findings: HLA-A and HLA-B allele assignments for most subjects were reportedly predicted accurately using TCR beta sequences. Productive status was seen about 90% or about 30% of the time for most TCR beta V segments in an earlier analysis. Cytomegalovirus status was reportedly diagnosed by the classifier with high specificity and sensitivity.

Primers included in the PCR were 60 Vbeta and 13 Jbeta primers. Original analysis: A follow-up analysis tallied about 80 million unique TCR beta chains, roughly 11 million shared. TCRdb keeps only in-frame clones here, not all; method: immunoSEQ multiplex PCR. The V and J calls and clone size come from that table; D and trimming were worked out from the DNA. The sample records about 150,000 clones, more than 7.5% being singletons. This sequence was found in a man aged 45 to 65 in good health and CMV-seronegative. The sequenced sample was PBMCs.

The CDR3 DNA reads as TGTGCCAGCAGCCCCAGGGGAACTGGGGCCAACGTCCTGACTTTC. This translates into CASSPRGTGANVLTF. V and J are TRBV7-3 and TRBJ2-6; D perhaps matches TRBD1 (6 bases). Germline loops: CDR1 SGHTA, CDR2 FQGTGA. The V gene lost 5 bases and the J gene lost 2 bases, with 10 bases spanning the gap. CDR3 size: 15 residues.